The TCR beta chain described here comes from a study of blood T cell repertoires in COVID-19 (dated by TCRdb to the early 2020s). Context from the whole study: Samples from collaborators originated in the United States, Italy and Spain and spanned both the acute and convalescent phases of COVID-19. HLA class I and class II types, where available, came from metadata supplied by the sample provider rather than from assay-based typing. Deeply sampled blood TCRbeta repertoires from subjects exposed to, actively infected with, or recovered from COVID-19 were included in the dataset. Samples were obtained from the ongoing ImmuneRACE study (first 160 participants) and from over 1,000 subjects provided by 6 global collaborators. The prospective study material was composed of cDNA or gDNA derived from T cells, B-cell-depleted T cells, or PBMCs. Sample metadata almost always included a de-identified subject ID, COVID-19 status, age in years and sex. The repertoires were released in a freely available public database intended as a resource for research on the immune response to SARS-CoV-2. Findings and caveats that apply to the study as a whole: How much clinical and demographic metadata was included differed by source and by participant, and the metadata was provided uncurated.

Each collaborating institution followed its own protocols to collect whole blood in K2EDTA tubes. For TCRbeta analysis, collaborators shipped samples as frozen whole blood, isolated PBMCs, or DNA extracted from either of those sample types. A word on this clone: The antigen it binds to is not known. Base quality data are lacking; no much larger clone is found one base away.

Relative to germline, V is 2 bases shorter and J is 9 bases shorter, with 17 bases between their ends. The germline V gene encodes CDR1 MNHEY and CDR2 SMNVEV (reference sequence). From its cysteine to its phenylalanine, the CDR3 spans 16 amino acids. CDR3 DNA only is kept here, 48 bases in frame from base 1. The immunoSEQ Assay, a bias-controlled multiplex PCR, was used to amplify TCRbeta CDR3 regions from genomic DNA. On the study's bioinformatics: The number of nucleated cells in each sample was estimated by amplification of reference gene primers within the assay. Sequence reads were collapsed and filtered to measure the absolute abundance of every unique TCRbeta CDR3 rearrangement. For each sample, productive Simpson clonality was calculated as the square root of Simpson's diversity index over productive rearrangements. Imported from immuneACCESS, the table was reduced by TCRdb to in-frame sequences with V and J called. These copies leave out some clones; in studies compared against another copy, an unresolved V gene accounts for under half, and the cause of the remainder is not known. D and trimming were read from the DNA, whereas the V and J calls and clone size are those reported in that table. The sample table lists roughly 200,000 clones, around 84% of them with a count of one. The ten largest clonotypes hold about a sixth of the sample.

Sequencing was done on a sample of peripheral blood. The chain joins TRBV27 to TRBJ1-6; the D gene cannot be resolved reliably. This clonotype was sampled from a woman older than 75 with active or convalescent COVID-19. This receptor has the CDR3 CASSLMSGSSPSPLHF. The nucleotide sequence reads as follows: TGTGCCAGCAGTTTAATGTCAGGAAGTTCTCCTTCACCCCTCCACTTT.